This T cell receptor beta chain was retrieved from a study of T cells in Graves' hyperthyroidism and ophthalmopathy. TCR beta CDR3 regions were amplified from RNA. HTBI primers were the set used in a first-round RT-PCR of the TCR CDR3. TCRdb processed the multiplex PCR reads anew with MiXCR; each CDR3 protein has one entry. The profile shows fewer than 850,000 distinct CDR3 sequences, roughly 17% of them singletons. Patients were excluded because of uncontrolled infection, other autoimmune disease, pregnancy or lactation. V shed 9 bases and J 6 bases; nucleotides not matched to a gene: 14. The CDR3 runs to 17 residues. The germline CDR1 and CDR2 sequences are MDHEN and SYDVKM. General observations from the study: The authors' 13 V-J model separated ophthalmopathy from stable hyperthyroidism.

On this clonotype itself: Antigen specificity is unknown.

This clonotype was sampled from a man in his fifties with Graves' hyperthyroidism. The chain couples TRBV28 to TRBJ2-1, with 13 bases lining up with TRBD2. Sequencing was performed on blood. CDR3 DNA sequence: TGTGCCAGTAATGGCGGTACTAGCGGGGGGGATTCCAATGAGCAGTTCTTC. Translated: CASNGGTSGGDSNEQFF.